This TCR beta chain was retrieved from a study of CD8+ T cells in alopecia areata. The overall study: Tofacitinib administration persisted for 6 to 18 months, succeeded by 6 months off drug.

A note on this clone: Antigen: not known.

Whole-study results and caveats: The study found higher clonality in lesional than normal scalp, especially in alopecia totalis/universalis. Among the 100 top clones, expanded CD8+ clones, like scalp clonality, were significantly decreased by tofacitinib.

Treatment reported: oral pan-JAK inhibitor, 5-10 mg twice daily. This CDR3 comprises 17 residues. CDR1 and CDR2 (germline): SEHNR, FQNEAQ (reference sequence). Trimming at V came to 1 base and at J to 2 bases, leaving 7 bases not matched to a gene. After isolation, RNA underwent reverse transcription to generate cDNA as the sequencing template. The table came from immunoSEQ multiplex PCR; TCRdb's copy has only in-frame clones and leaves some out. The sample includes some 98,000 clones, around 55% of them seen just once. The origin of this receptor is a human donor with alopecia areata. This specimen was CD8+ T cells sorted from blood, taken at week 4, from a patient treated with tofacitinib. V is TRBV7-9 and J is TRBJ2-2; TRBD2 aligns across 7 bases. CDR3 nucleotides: TGTGCCAGCAGCTTAGATCGACTAGCCCTCAACACCGGGGAGCTGTTTTTT. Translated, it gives CASSLDRLALNTGELFF.